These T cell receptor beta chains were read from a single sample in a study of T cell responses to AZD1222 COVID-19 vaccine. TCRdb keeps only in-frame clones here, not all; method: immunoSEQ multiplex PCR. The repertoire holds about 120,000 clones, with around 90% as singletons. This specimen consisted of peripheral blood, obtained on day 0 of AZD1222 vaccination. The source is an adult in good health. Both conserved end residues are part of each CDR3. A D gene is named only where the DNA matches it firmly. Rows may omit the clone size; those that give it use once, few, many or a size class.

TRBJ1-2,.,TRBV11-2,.,CASSLEPVTYGYTF,TGTGCCAGCAGCTTAGAGCCTGTTACATATGGCTACACCTTC
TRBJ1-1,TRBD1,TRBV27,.,CASSRDRINTEAFF,TGTGCCAGCAGCCGGGACAGGATTAACACTGAAGCTTTCTTT
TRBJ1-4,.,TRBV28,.,CASSLADTWVKKLFF,TGTGCCAGCAGTTTGGCGGACACTTGGGTGAAAAAACTGTTTTTT
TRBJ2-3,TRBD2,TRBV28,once,CASRLTGGSTDTQYF,TGTGCCAGCAGACTTACGGGGGGTAGCACAGATACGCAGTATTTT
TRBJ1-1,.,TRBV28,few,CASSILNTEAFF,TGTGCCAGCAGCATATTGAACACTGAAGCTTTCTTT
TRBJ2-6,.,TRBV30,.,CAWSGIRAVLTGANVLTF,TGTGCCTGGAGTGGAATCCGGGCCGTACTAACAGGGGCCAACGTCCTGACTTTC
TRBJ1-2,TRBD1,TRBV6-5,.,CASTVPGQLYYGYTF,TGTGCCAGCACTGTCCCGGGACAGTTGTACTATGGCTACACCTTC
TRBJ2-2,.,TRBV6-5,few,CATPTEDVPTGELFF,TGTGCCACCCCGACAGAGGATGTCCCCACCGGGGAGCTGTTTTTT
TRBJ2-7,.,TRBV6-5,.,CASVPGLTYEQYF,TGTGCCAGCGTGCCGGGGCTCACCTACGAGCAGTACTTC
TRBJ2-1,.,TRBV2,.,CASKGRLGTYNEQFF,TGTGCCAGCAAAGGGAGATTAGGAACCTACAATGAGCAGTTCTTC
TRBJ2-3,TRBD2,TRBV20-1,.,CSASSPGGGRVDTQYF,TGCAGTGCTAGTTCCCCGGGGGGAGGACGAGTCGATACGCAGTATTTT
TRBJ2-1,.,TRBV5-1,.,CASSLGLAFYNEQFF,TGCGCCAGCAGCTTGGGTCTAGCTTTCTACAATGAGCAGTTCTTC
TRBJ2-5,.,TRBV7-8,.,CASSSSFQETQYF,TGTGCCAGCAGCTCATCCTTTCAAGAGACCCAGTACTTC
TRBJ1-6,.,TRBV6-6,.,CASSLDGSGPYNSPLHF,TGTGCCAGCAGTCTGGACGGCTCTGGACCCTATAATTCACCCCTCCACTTT
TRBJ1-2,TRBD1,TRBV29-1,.,CSAEGAVGGYTF,TGCAGCGCCGAGGGGGCAGTAGGGGGCTACACCTTC
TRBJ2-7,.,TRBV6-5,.,CASSYSASSYEQYF,TGTGCCAGCAGTTACTCGGCTAGTAGCTACGAGCAGTACTTC
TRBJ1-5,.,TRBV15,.,CATSRDQSGQPQHF,TGTGCCACCAGCAGAGATCAGTCCGGTCAGCCCCAGCATTTT
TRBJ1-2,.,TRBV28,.,CASSLWGTQSYGYTF,TGTGCCAGCAGTTTGTGGGGCACGCAAAGCTATGGCTACACCTTC
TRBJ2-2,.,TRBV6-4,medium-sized,CASSDTNTGELFF,TGTGCCAGCAGTGACACGAACACCGGGGAGCTGTTTTTT
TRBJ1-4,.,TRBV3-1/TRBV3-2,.,CASSLKGVGEKLFF,TGTGCCAGCAGCCTTAAAGGGGTGGGTGAAAAACTGTTTTTT
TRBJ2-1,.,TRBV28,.,CASTLEDFNEQFF,TGTGCCAGCACCCTGGAGGACTTCAATGAGCAGTTCTTC
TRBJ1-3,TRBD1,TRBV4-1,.,CASSHPGTGSGNTIYF,TGCGCCAGCAGCCACCCCGGGACAGGGTCTGGAAACACCATATATTTT
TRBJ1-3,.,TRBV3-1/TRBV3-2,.,CASSPSRGNTIYF,TGTGCCAGCAGCCCTTCCAGGGGAAACACCATATATTTT
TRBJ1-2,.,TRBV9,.,CASSASGGSYGYTF,TGTGCCAGCAGCGCTAGCGGTGGTTCCTATGGCTACACCTTC
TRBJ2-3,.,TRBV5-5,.,CASSLEPSTDTQYF,TGTGCCAGCAGCTTGGAACCTAGCACAGATACGCAGTATTTT
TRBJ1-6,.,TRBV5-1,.,CASSLDNSPLHF,TGCGCCAGCAGCTTGGATAATTCACCCCTCCACTTT
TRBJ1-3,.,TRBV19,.,CASSTGTGNSGNTIYF,TGTGCCAGTAGCACCGGGACGGGAAACTCTGGAAACACCATATATTTT
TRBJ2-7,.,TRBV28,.,CASSLPQGDGWYF,TGTGCCAGCAGTTTACCCCAGGGCGACGGGTGGTACTTC
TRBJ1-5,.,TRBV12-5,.,CASGLDRVYEPQHF,TGTGCTAGTGGTTTGGACAGGGTTTATGAACCCCAGCATTTT
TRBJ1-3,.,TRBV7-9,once,CASSFDRTRGNTIYF,TGTGCCAGCAGCTTCGACAGGACGCGAGGGAACACCATATATTTT
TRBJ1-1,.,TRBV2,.,CASRWTEDPGAFF,TGTGCCAGCAGGTGGACAGAGGACCCTGGAGCTTTCTTT
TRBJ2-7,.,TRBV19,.,CASAGRRDYEQYF,TGTGCCAGTGCCGGCCGAAGAGACTACGAGCAGTACTTC
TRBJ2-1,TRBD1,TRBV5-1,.,CASSGGQGLWNEQFF,TGCGCCAGCAGCGGCGGACAGGGTTTATGGAATGAGCAGTTCTTC
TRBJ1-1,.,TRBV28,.,CASSLLGVFTEAFF,TGTGCCAGCAGTTTACTGGGGGTGTTCACTGAAGCTTTCTTT
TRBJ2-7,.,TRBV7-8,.,CASSIRQAKSGEQYF,TGTGCCAGCAGCATTAGACAGGCCAAGTCAGGCGAGCAGTACTTC
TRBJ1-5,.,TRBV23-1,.,CASSQLRSGPSNQPQHF,TGCGCCAGCAGTCAATTGAGGTCAGGGCCAAGCAATCAGCCCCAGCATTTT
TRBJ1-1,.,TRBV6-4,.,CASSGGYGMNTEAFF,TGTGCCAGTTCTGGGGGATATGGGATGAACACTGAAGCTTTCTTT
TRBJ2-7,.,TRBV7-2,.,CASSLEPQGFYEQYF,TGTGCCAGCAGCTTAGAGCCACAGGGATTCTACGAGCAGTACTTC
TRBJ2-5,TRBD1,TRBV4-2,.,CASSQESQGAGETQYF,TGTGCCAGCAGCCAAGAGTCGCAGGGGGCGGGGGAGACCCAGTACTTC
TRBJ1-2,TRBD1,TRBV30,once,CAWGTGSGGYTF,TGTGCCTGGGGGACAGGGAGCGGCGGCTACACCTTC
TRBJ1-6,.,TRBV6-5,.,CASSSSPGSYNSPLHF,TGTGCCAGCAGTTCCTCCCCAGGGTCCTATAATTCACCCCTCCACTTT
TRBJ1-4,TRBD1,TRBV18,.,CASSPGTGGEKLFF,TGTGCCAGCTCACCGGGGACAGGGGGAGAAAAACTGTTTTTT